This T cell receptor (beta chain) was documented in a study of beta chain features in type 1 diabetes. Study-wide findings and caveats: Type 1 diabetes patients had VDJ junctions that carried fewer insertions and more deletions. It was not settled here whether HLA type affects TCRB rearrangement. In comparison with healthy donors, patients had naive, central memory and Treg TCRB repertoires that appeared more similar. PCR may have favored shorter templates equally in patients and controls. Across all four CD4+ subsets, people with type 1 diabetes showed modestly shorter TCRB CDR3s.

Expressed TCRB transcripts got sequenced, as all isolated RNA was reverse transcribed. The repertoire was sequenced with immunoSEQ multiplex PCR; TCRdb's copy has only in-frame clones and lacks some. The table shows approximately 730,000 clones, with 13% occurring only once. CDR1 SGHNT and CDR2 YENEEA come from the germline V gene. The CDR3 has 13 residues. V lost 2 bases, J lost 5 bases, and 7 bases lay in between. As for this clone: Antigen unknown.

V gene TRBV11-3 combines with J gene TRBJ1-3, with D perhaps matching TRBD1 (5 bases). The sequenced sample was naive CD4+ T cells from blood. This receptor was identified in a man younger than 35 with type 1 diabetes. The CDR3 spells CASSLRQRNTIYF. CDR3 DNA: TGTGCCAGCAGCTTACGACAGCGAAACACCATATATTTT.